This TCR beta chain was profiled in a study of OX40 agonist ivuxolimab in advanced cancers. Turning to the study itself: Averaging 60 years in age, with a range of 23 to 79, the cohort was approximately 83% male.

Repertoires were generated with immunoSEQ multiplex PCR, while TCRdb's copy carries only in-frame clones and drops some. The sample contains about 50,000 clones, 80% to 95% of which appear only once. There are 13 residues in the CDR3. Germline loops: CDR1 LNHDA, CDR2 SQIVND (reference sequence). V was shortened by 5 bases and J by 4 bases, with 11 bases between the two germline ends. The sequences come from CD4+ or CD8+ T cells sorted from blood, collected in a trial of the OX40 agonist ivuxolimab. The J gene is TRBJ1-1, the V gene TRBV19; D unclear. This TCR derives from an adult with an advanced solid tumor such as melanoma, head and neck, liver or kidney cancer. The CDR3 reads CASSPGVGTEAFF. In nucleotides, the CDR3 is TGTGCCAGTAGTCCTGGGGTGGGCACTGAAGCTTTCTTT.